This record looks at one T cell receptor beta chain sequence and its context. Its specificity is unknown. V lost 2 bases, J lost 4 bases, and 8 bases stayed unmatched. CDR3 size: 15 residues. The V gene's germline CDR1 is SQVTM and CDR2 ANQGSEA. These data are taken from a study of T cells in Graves' hyperthyroidism and ophthalmopathy. Points from the study as a whole: Blood also showed most of the thyroid clonotypes that were expanded above 0.001. Ophthalmopathy was identified by the model a median about 6.4 months ahead of onset.

Amplification yielded TCR beta CDR3 regions, with RNA transcripts as the source. Carried out on the TCR CDR3, a first-round RT-PCR used the HTBI primer set. TCRdb independently ran MiXCR on the multiplex PCR reads; one entry per CDR3 protein. This sample yields 250,000 to 300,000 distinct CDR3 sequences, of which over 15% are seen a single time; over 50% belongs to the top ten. Clinical symptoms, serum thyroxine and TRAb, thyroid ultrasound and orbital computed tomography were used for the diagnoses. Sequencing was carried out using blood. This chain joins TRBV29-1 and TRBJ2-7; 10 bases fit TRBD2. The clonotype comes from a woman aged 60-70 years with Graves' ophthalmopathy. The CDR3 DNA follows: TGCAGCGTTGAACTCGTTAGCGGGAGGAATTACGAGCAGTACTTC. Translated, it gives CSVELVSGRNYEQYF.